These 10 T cell receptor beta chains share one sample of origin, sequenced in a study of vaccination and CD4 T cells after COVID-19. Cultured CD4+ T-cell DNA underwent Oncomine TCR Beta short-read sequencing. MiXCR, run by TCRdb on the PCR reads, gives a single entry per CDR3 protein. The sample lists under 7,500 distinct CDR3 sequences, roughly 80% seen once, with 16% in the top ten. The antigens for these receptors are not known. The treatment was: approximately 9-day PBMC culture with coronavirus spike peptide pools or control peptides (ViraFEST assay). What was sequenced was CD4+ T cells from blood, cultured in vitro. Receptors originate from a human donor who had recovered from COVID-19.

This chain links TRBV20-1 with TRBJ2-3; maybe TRBD2 (6 bases). The CDR3 is 12 residues long. Trimming left V 3 bases short and J 6 bases short, with 10 bases between. Germline V gene lookup returns CDR1 DFQATT and CDR2 SNEGSKA (reference sequence). CDR3 loop: CSASGSIDTQYF. DNA of the CDR3: TGCAGTGCTAGCGGGAGTATTGATACGCAGTATTTT.

This chain joins TRBV20-1 and TRBJ2-1, with D perhaps being TRBD1 or TRBD2 (5 bases each). CDR1 and CDR2 from the germline V gene are DFQATT and SNEGSKA (reference sequence). The CDR3 covers 14 residues. Deletions cut 2 bases from V and 9 bases from J, with 17 bases between. This CDR3 is CSARTGATLAEQFF. CDR3 nucleotide sequence: TGCAGTGCTAGAACCGGGGCAACTTTGGCTGAGCAGTTCTTC.

This clonotype is labeled large. V gene TRBV27 combines with J gene TRBJ2-7, with 7 bases aligning to TRBD1. The CDR3 has 15 amino acids. V shed 0 bases, J shed 7 bases, and the junction held 9 bases outside the gene matches. Germline V gene lookup returns CDR1 MNHEY and CDR2 SMNVEV (reference sequence). Here the CDR3 DNA reads TGTGCCAGCAGTTTATCCCCCCAGGGGGTTGGGGAGCAGTACTTC. It specifies CASSLSPQGVGEQYF.

As DNA, the CDR3 is TGTGCCAGCACCCTGGATCCAGGGAATTCACCCCTCCACTTT. Residues: CASTLDPGNSPLHF. The chain carries TRBV6-2 or TRBV6-3 and TRBJ1-6, with a possible D match to TRBD1 (5 bases). CDR3 size: 14 residues. Trimming shortened V by 7 bases and J by 7 bases, and 14 bases separated the two germline ends. Germline CDR1 MNHEY, CDR2 SVGEGT.

The gene calls are TRBV7-2 and TRBJ2-7; 8 bases map to TRBD2. V was clipped by 2 bases and J by 6 bases; unmatched bases: 3. There are 13 residues in the CDR3. Germline assignment: CDR1 SGHTA and CDR2 FQGNSA. CDR3 DNA: TGTGCCAGCAGCTTAATAGCGGGAACCGAGCAGTACTTC. Translating gives CASSLIAGTEQYF.

This rearrangement joins TRBV6-1 to TRBJ2-1; no clear D gene. This CDR3 comprises 15 residues. Germline assignment: CDR1 MNHNS and CDR2 SASEGT. V lost 6 bases, J lost 0 bases, and 12 bases lay in between. CDR3: CASSPALISYNEQFF. CDR3 nucleotides: TGTGCCAGCAGCCCGGCCCTTATCTCCTACAATGAGCAGTTCTTC.

V is TRBV27 and J is TRBJ1-1; D unresolved. Trimming stripped 5 bases from V and 1 base from J, with 11 bases between. The CDR3 extends over 14 amino acids. Germline lookup yields CDR1 MNHEY and CDR2 SMNVEV (reference sequence). CDR3 in amino acids: CASSPQTGNTEAFF. Here the CDR3 DNA reads TGTGCCAGCAGTCCCCAGACGGGGAACACTGAAGCTTTCTTT.

The genes are TRBV19 and TRBJ2-7, with 8 positions matching TRBD2. This CDR3 spans 13 amino acids. V was pared by 5 bases and J by 4 bases, with 4 bases of the junction left unmatched. CDR1 and CDR2 (germline): LNHDA, SQIVND (reference sequence). The CDR3 region has the DNA TGTGCCAGTAGTTTCGGCGGGGGGTACGAGCAGTACTTC. Its protein product is CASSFGGGYEQYF.

The rearrangement links TRBV6-1 to TRBJ2-3; TRBD2 agrees at 10 bases. V gave up 7 bases and J gave up 6 bases; unmatched junction bases: 16. From germline, CDR1 is MNHNS and CDR2 SASEGT. This CDR3 region has 17 residues. In nucleotides, the CDR3 is TGTGCCAGCACCAAATCTGGGGCTAGCGGGAGTTCCGATACGCAGTATTTT. Translated, it gives CASTKSGASGSSDTQYF.

The genes are TRBV3-1 and TRBJ1-2, with 10 bases lining up with TRBD1. The CDR3 sequence is 14 residues long. Looked up from germline, CDR1 is LGHDT and CDR2 is YNNKEL (reference sequence). Germline trimming cut 3 bases from V and 7 bases from J; bases unmatched to any gene: 5. The CDR3 sequence is CASSHTTGGGGYTF. CDR3 bases: TGTGCCAGCAGCCATACGACAGGGGGCGGTGGCTACACCTTC.